The clone carrying this T cell receptor (beta chain) showed up many times. Its antigen is still unknown. The method was immunoSEQ multiplex PCR; TCRdb's version includes in-frame clones alone and lacks a portion of them. Found here are about 23,000 clones, no singletons; the ten largest cover about 9.2%. The sample comes from a study of T cell clonality in common variable immunodeficiency. Study-wide points: Compared with healthy controls, CVID subjects showed increased TCRbeta clonality, mostly in about a third. Common variable immunodeficiency TCR beta sequences reportedly had fewer deletions and N-nucleotide insertions.

All CVID subjects were on immunoglobulin replacement for at least one year. CVID subjects were neither ill nor on immunomodulatory or immunosuppressive medication at sampling. Sequenced material: peripheral blood mononuclear cells. The source is a human donor with common variable immunodeficiency.

The part of the CDR3 DNA that was read is TGTGCCAGCCGACAGGGTCCAGCCAAAAACATT. As protein: CASRQGPAKNI. From start to end, the CDR3 is CASRQGPAKNIQYF. The chain carries TRBV6-2 or TRBV6-3 and TRBJ2-4; the match to TRBD1 covers 7 bases. With the read ending 3 residues before the CDR3 end, the germline J gene is used to fill in that end. Per the germline V gene, CDR1 is MNHEY and CDR2 is SVGEGT. The CDR3 contains 14 residues. Unmatched junction bases numbered 4, after V lost 8 bases and J lost 0 bases.